These 27 T cell receptor beta chains came from one sample sequenced in a study of T cell repertoires in cytomegalovirus infection. One entry per CDR3 protein, called by TCRdb with MiXCR from the reads. Here the sample spans more than 350,000 distinct CDR3 sequences, roughly 31% being singletons. Specimen: PBMCs. Source of these receptors: a human donor in good health (CMV status not recorded). Some clones in this sample may be carry-over from other donors' samples.

The table lists this clonotype with a few counts. The chain recombines TRBV3-1 with TRBJ2-7; D remains ambiguous. The CDR3 spans 13 residues. Germline CDR1 is LGHDT and CDR2 is YNNKEL (reference sequence). V was cut by 0 bases and J by 3 bases, with 6 bases left in between. Here the CDR3 reads CASSQDPLYEQYF. The CDR3 bases are TGTGCCAGCAGCCAAGATCCCCTCTACGAGCAGTACTTC.

The rearrangement joins TRBV11-2 to TRBJ2-7, with D possibly matching TRBD2 (6 bases). The germline V gene has CDR1 SGHAT and CDR2 FQNNGV. V dropped 4 bases and J dropped 7 bases, with 20 bases sitting between them. The CDR3 runs 15 residues. In DNA form, the CDR3 reads TGTGCCAGCAGCTCCCCGGGAGAACCTTCGGGGGAGCAGTACTTC. This sequence encodes CASSSPGEPSGEQYF.

A remark on this clonotype: A much larger clone lies a single base off, so this may be a read error. A read error is likely, as this CDR3 ends without the conserved phenylalanine or tryptophan. The genes are TRBV7-8 and TRBJ2-3; D is unresolved. Germline CDR1 SGHVS, CDR2 FQNEAQ. CDR3 length equals 11 residues. Trimming took 6 bases from V and 6 from J, leaving 7 bases between them. The chain's CDR3 is CASRDGDTQYY. CDR3 DNA sequence: TGTGCCAGCAGGGACGGGGATACGCAGTATTAT.

As for this clonotype: This sequence is one base from a far larger clone and is likely a read error. The CDR3 reads CASSLGLAGTDTKYF. DNA of the CDR3: TGTGCCAGCAGCTTAGGTCTAGCGGGGACAGATACGAAGTATTTT. The genes are TRBV7-2 and TRBJ2-3; 9 nucleotides agree with TRBD2. Germline CDR1 SGHTA, CDR2 FQGNSA. This CDR3 contains 15 residues.

This clonotype showed up just a few times. This sequence joins TRBV7-2 and TRBJ1-1; TRBD1 agrees at 8 bases. Germline CDR1 reads SGHTA; CDR2 reads FQGNSA. The CDR3 covers 12 residues. J gave up 8 bases and V 4 bases, and 3 bases lay outside the gene matches. The CDR3 region is CASSSRTGEAFF. The DNA of the CDR3 is TGTGCCAGCAGCTCACGGACAGGGGAAGCTTTCTTT.

The chain carries TRBV6-1 and TRBJ2-3; D might be TRBD2 (7 bases). Per germline, CDR1 MNHNS and CDR2 SASEGT. Trimming took off 4 bases at V and 2 bases at J, with 13 bases between the two ends. The CDR3 consists of 15 residues. CDR3 region: CASSGAGAVTDTQYF. As DNA, the CDR3 is TGTGCCAGCAGTGGTGCGGGGGCCGTCACAGATACGCAGTATTTT.

V gene TRBV7-9 combines with J gene TRBJ1-1; TRBD1 matches at 8 bases. J was trimmed by 1 base and V by 5 bases; bases with no gene match: 3. The CDR3 loop spans 14 amino acids. The germline CDR1 and CDR2 sequences are SEHNR and FQNEAQ (reference sequence). The CDR3 coding sequence is TGTGCCAGCAGCCTGGGACAGGAGAACACTGAAGCTTTCTTT. Residues: CASSLGQENTEAFF.

This chain uses TRBV6-5 with TRBJ1-6, with a tentative D call TRBD1 (5 bases). Germline V gives CDR1 MNHEY, CDR2 SVGAGI. This CDR3 contains 14 residues. The V end was cut by 6 bases, the J end by 5 bases, with 11 bases between. This chain's CDR3 is CASRTGTHNSPLHF. CDR3 in DNA: TGTGCCAGCAGGACCGGGACCCATAATTCACCCCTCCACTTT.

The chain employs TRBV6-6 and TRBJ2-3; D gene unclear. Germline V lookup: CDR1 MNHNY, CDR2 SVGAGI (reference sequence). The CDR3 is 16 amino acids. Deletions cut 0 bases from V and 0 bases from J, with 10 bases between. The CDR3 reads CASSYSTTRSTDTQYF. The CDR3 DNA follows: TGTGCCAGCAGTTACTCGACAACCAGAAGCACAGATACGCAGTATTTT.

This clonotype was detected only once. The chain is built from TRBV7-2 and TRBJ2-3, with TRBD2 as a possible D gene (6 bases). The CDR3 loop spans 18 amino acids. The V end lost 1 base, the J end lost 3 bases, and 20 bases lay between the germline ends. Germline values: CDR1 SGHTA, CDR2 FQGNSA. This CDR3 is CASSLDGLSGLGTDTQYF. Written as DNA, the CDR3 is TGTGCCAGCAGCTTAGACGGACTATCGGGGTTGGGGACAGATACGCAGTATTTT. The variable domain in full, with the rest retrieved from reference TRBV7-2 and TRBJ2-3, is GAGVSQSPSNKVTEKGKDVELRCDPISGHTALYWYRQSLGQGLEFLIYFQGNSAPDKSGLPSDRFSAERTGGSVSTLTIQRTQQEDSAVYLCASSLDGLSGLGTDTQYFGPGTRLTVL.

This clonotype occurred many times. V usage is TRBV7-2 and J usage is TRBJ1-2, with TRBD1 identical over 8 bases. This CDR3 has 16 amino acids. J gave up 4 bases and V 3 bases, and 10 bases lay outside the gene matches. Germline assignment: CDR1 SGHTA and CDR2 FQGNSA. CDR3 coding DNA: TGTGCCAGCAGCTTTGGGACAGGCCCGAGGGGCTATGGCTACACCTTC. Its translation is CASSFGTGPRGYGYTF.

This clonotype has only a few counts. The chain carries TRBV5-6 and TRBJ2-5, with D perhaps given as TRBD1 or TRBD2 (5 bases each). The V end lost 1 base, the J end lost 2 bases, and 18 bases lay between the germline ends. Per the germline V gene, CDR1 is SGHDT and CDR2 is YYEEEE. The CDR3 totals 17 residues. In DNA form, the CDR3 reads TGTGCCAGCAGCTTGAGGGGAGTTGGGCGTGGGCAAGAGACCCAGTACTTC. Encoded protein: CASSLRGVGRGQETQYF. The variable domain in full, with the rest retrieved from reference TRBV5-6 and TRBJ2-5, is DAGVTQSPTHLIKTRGQQVTLRCSPKSGHDTVSWYQQALGQGPQFIFQYYEEEERQRGNFPDRFSGHQFPNYSSELNVNALLLGDSALYLCASSLRGVGRGQETQYFGPGTRLLVL.

This clonotype was picked up many times. The rearrangement joins TRBV7-6 to TRBJ2-3; a possible D gene is TRBD2 (6 bases). The CDR3 is 13 residues long. V lost 5 bases and J lost 4, with 10 bases in between. Germline-derived CDR1 and CDR2 are SGHVS and FNYEAQ. The CDR3 loop is CASSTRLADTQYF. CDR3 bases: TGTGCCAGCAGCACGAGACTAGCAGATACGCAGTATTTT.

V and J are TRBV5-1 and TRBJ2-6; D is unclear. The CDR3 totals 16 residues. Germline V lookup: CDR1 SGHRS, CDR2 YFSETQ. The germline V and J ends were trimmed by 3 bases and 1 base, with 11 bases remaining between them. CDR3 nucleotide sequence: TGCGCCAGCAGCTCCGGATCGTGGTCTGGGGCCAACGTCCTGACTTTC. Amino acid sequence: CASSSGSWSGANVLTF.

A remark on this clonotype: Lacking the conserved final phenylalanine or tryptophan, this CDR3 likely reflects a read error. This sequence joins TRBV6-6 and TRBJ1-4; maybe TRBD1 (5 bases). Germline V CDR1 and CDR2: MNHNY, SVGAGI (reference sequence). The V and J ends lost 2 bases and 5 bases respectively, with 21 bases between them. This CDR3 comprises 18 residues. The CDR3 DNA sequence: TGTGCCAGCAGTTACGCAATGAGCAGGGAAAACCGAAATGAAAAACTGTTTCTT. Its protein product is CASSYAMSRENRNEKLFL.

This chain links TRBV6-2 or TRBV6-3 with TRBJ1-5, with D unresolved. Germline V gives CDR1 MNHEY, CDR2 SVGEGT. The CDR3 has 16 amino acids. V was trimmed by 6 bases and J by 1 base, leaving 16 bases between them. This CDR3 reads CASSFPGLGSNQPQHF. CDR3 in DNA: TGTGCCAGCAGCTTCCCCGGCCTGGGGAGCAATCAGCCCCAGCATTTT.

This clonotype was recorded only once. The rearrangement joins TRBV14 to TRBJ2-5; TRBD1 agrees at 11 bases. In germline, CDR1 is SGHDN, CDR2 FVKESK. The CDR3 consists of 16 residues. V trimming: 5 bases; J trimming: 3 bases; junction bases outside the gene matches: 8. The CDR3 bases are TGTGCCAGCAGCTACACTCCGGGACAGGGGGAAGAGACCCAGTACTTC. Protein: CASSYTPGQGEETQYF.

This clonotype was seen repeatedly, ten times or more. The rearrangement uses TRBV11-3 and TRBJ2-7; no reliable D call. The CDR3 spans 12 residues. The V end was cut by 5 bases, the J end by 0 bases, with 5 bases between. CDR1 and CDR2 from the germline V gene are SGHNT and YENEEA. Here the CDR3 DNA reads TGTGCCAGCAGCGATAACTCCTACGAGCAGTACTTC. It encodes CASSDNSYEQYF.

For the CDR3, the DNA is TGTGCCAGTAGTATCGACAGGGACCACGAGCAGTACTTC. It yields the protein CASSIDRDHEQYF. This sequence joins TRBV19 and TRBJ2-7; 7 nucleotides line up with TRBD1. With 3 bases clipped from V and 5 bases from J, the junction kept 4 bases outside the gene matches. The germline V gene has CDR1 LNHDA and CDR2 SQIVND (reference sequence). The CDR3 has 13 residues. Full variable domain (outside the CDR3, taken from reference TRBV19 and TRBJ2-7): DGGITQSPKYLFRKEGQNVTLSCEQNLNHDAMYWYRQDPGQGLRLIYYSQIVNDFQKGDIAEGYSVSREKKESFPLTVTSAQKNPTAFYLCASSIDRDHEQYFGPGTRLTVT.

J is TRBJ2-2 and V is TRBV19; D is unresolved. Germline lookup yields CDR1 LNHDA and CDR2 SQIVND (reference sequence). The CDR3 contains 14 residues. The V gene lost 6 bases and the J gene lost 0 bases, with 8 bases spanning the gap. The CDR3 here is CASRKESNTGELFF. The CDR3 nucleotides are TGTGCCAGTAGGAAGGAGTCGAACACCGGGGAGCTGTTTTTT.

A remark on this clonotype: A much larger clone sits a single nucleotide away, making a read error possible. CDR3 DNA: TGTGCCAGCAGCTCCGACGGGGGGAAGGGTGAAAAAATGTTTTTT. Translated, it gives CASSSDGGKGEKMFF. J is TRBJ1-4 and V is TRBV7-2; maybe TRBD1 (5 bases). There are 15 residues in the CDR3. CDR1 and CDR2 from the germline V gene are SGHTA and FQGNSA.

The chain couples TRBV5-5 to TRBJ1-2; D ambiguous. CDR3 length: 15 amino acids. Germline V gives CDR1 SGHKS, CDR2 YYEKEE (reference sequence). V lost 0 bases, J lost 5 bases, and 14 bases lay in between. CDR3 sequence (DNA): TGTGCCAGCAGCTTGGGAGAAAGTCTACGGTATGGCTACACCTTC. Its translation: CASSLGESLRYGYTF.

There are a few counts of this clonotype. The V gene is TRBV6-2 or TRBV6-3, the J gene TRBJ2-1; 11 bases are shared with TRBD2. The germline V gene has CDR1 MNHEY and CDR2 SVGEGT. This CDR3 is built from 16 residues. V shed 6 bases and J 2 bases; nucleotides not matched to a gene: 6. For the CDR3, the DNA is TGTGCCAGCAGCCGCAATAGCGGGGGGGCCTACAATGAGCAGTTCTTC. This translates into CASSRNSGGAYNEQFF.

This clonotype was counted a single time. The chain recombines TRBV5-1 with TRBJ2-2, with D possibly called TRBD1 or TRBD2 (5 bases each). The CDR3 is made up of 15 amino acids. Trimming left V 4 bases short and J 6 bases short, with 16 bases between. The V gene's germline CDR1 is SGHRS and CDR2 YFSETQ. CDR3 sequence: CASSAPGPPAGELFF. CDR3 sequence (DNA): TGCGCCAGCAGCGCACCGGGACCTCCGGCCGGGGAGCTGTTTTTT.

In its sample, this clonotype was seen a few times. The chain employs TRBV19 and TRBJ2-7; 13 bases fit TRBD2. Germline-derived CDR1 and CDR2 are LNHDA and SQIVND (reference sequence). The length of the CDR3 is 20 residues. Losses at the gene ends were 0 bases for V and 2 bases for J; bases not matched to a gene: 13. The CDR3 nucleotides are TGTGCCAGTAGTATAGAAAGACTAGCGGGGGGACACGGGACCGCCTACGAGCAGTACTTC. It translates to CASSIERLAGGHGTAYEQYF.

About this clonotype itself: An end of the junction does not agree with germline; a read error may underlie this. The chain employs TRBV19 and TRBJ2-1; no clear D. The CDR3 spans 12 residues. The germline V gene has CDR1 LNHDA and CDR2 SQIVND (reference sequence). The CDR3 loop reads CASSIEWNEHFF. The CDR3 DNA is TGTGCCAGTAGTATAGAGTGGAATGAGCATTTCTTC.

This rearrangement joins TRBV10-3 to TRBJ2-3; D is perhaps TRBD2 (5 bases). Trimming pared 0 bases from V and 0 bases from J, leaving 7 bases between. This CDR3 has 15 residues. CDR1 is ENHRY, CDR2 SYGVKD, per germline. CDR3 amino acids: CAISESGASTDTQYF. Here the CDR3 DNA reads TGTGCCATCAGTGAGTCGGGAGCTAGCACAGATACGCAGTATTTT.